This TCR beta chain was captured by sequencing in a study of response to subunit inactivated influenza vaccine. CDR1 and CDR2 from the germline V gene are DFQATT and SNEGSKA (reference sequence). Deletions cut 3 bases from V and 3 bases from J, with 18 bases between. This CDR3 is 15 amino acids long. TCRdb used MiXCR to reprocess the RT-PCR reads, holding one entry per CDR3 protein. The repertoire holds approximately 500,000 distinct CDR3 sequences, with roughly 25% as singletons. The data also belong to a second study, concerning T cells expressing NK-cell markers. That report adds: cDNA encoding TCR beta was synthesized via 5'RACE template switching incorporating UMIs. The authors sequenced eight donors, of whom seven were HCMV-seropositive and one was seronegative.

The receptor comes from a man aged 45-65 years who received an inactivated influenza vaccine. The rearrangement joins TRBV20-1 to TRBJ2-7; the D gene could be TRBD1 or TRBD2 (6 bases each). The sample in question was CD4+ T cells sorted from PBMCs, obtained less than 13 days after vaccination. The CDR3 DNA sequence: TGCAGTGCTAGGGGCCGGGGGCGCCTAAACTACGAGCAGTACTTC. It encodes CSARGRGRLNYEQYF.